This T cell receptor beta chain emerged from a study of shared clonotypes between healthy human individuals. Study-level points and caveats: A handful of donors showed sharing of around 5% of naive CD4 clonotypes. Sorted-subset sequencing was shown by rarefaction to be incomplete despite large depth.

Concerning this clone: Its antigen is currently unknown.

Sorted-subset replicate PCRs used 150 to 200 ng of genomic DNA. This amount corresponded to about 30,000 T cell genomes. Method: immunoSEQ multiplex PCR; TCRdb's copy keeps in-frame clones and lacks some. This sample has some 1,600,000 clones; approximately 98% occur once, and the top ten carry 0.4% to 0.55%. The CDR3 totals 17 residues. CDR1 is SGHRS, CDR2 YFSETQ, per germline. Unmatched junction bases numbered 4, after V lost 3 bases and J lost 0 bases. This clonotype originated in a man between 25 and 39 years old in good health. The sequencing input was naive CD4+ T cells sorted from blood. Subset denoted: CD45RA+ positively selected. The chain joins TRBV5-1 to TRBJ2-7; 15 bases match TRBD2. CDR3 residues: CASSWGLAGGSSYEQYF. In DNA form, the CDR3 reads TGCGCCAGCAGCTGGGGACTAGCGGGAGGAAGCTCCTACGAGCAGTACTTC.